Described below is a single T cell receptor (beta chain) sequence and its context. Only a few counts were recorded for this clone. Its target antigen remains unknown. This sequence may be a read error, since a much larger clone differs from it by one base. The same CDR3 also results from other DNA sequences found in this sample. The sample originates from a study of shared clonotypes between healthy human individuals (dated by TCRdb to 2018 to 2020). For context, the study as a whole: Three men and two women, aged 18 to 49 years, made up the cohort. For each donor, CD4 naive and CD4 memory were each given three plates, CD8 naive was given two plates, and CD8 memory was given one plate. Blood TCR repertoires of roughly five healthy adults were deeply sequenced to estimate repertoire size and the extent of clonotype sharing between individuals. Libraries were prepared and TCR repertoires were sequenced by different laboratories using diverse techniques, in order to increase sequencing depth and limit assay-specific biases. Leukapheresis yielded between about 0.94 and 10 billion PBMCs per donor. The paper as a whole reports these results and caveats: Only blood was sampled, and tissue TCR repertoires likely differ from those in blood. Rarefaction of sorted-subset datasets indicated incomplete sequencing despite the large sequencing depth. Larger estimated clonotype richness was generally found for naive subsets than for memory subsets. Sharing across four donors was observed for around 5% of naive CD4, over 3% of naive CD8, over 2% of memory CD4, and roughly 0.4% of memory CD8 clonotypes. Based on pairwise subsampling, the degree of clonotype sharing among donors was expected to be affected by sequencing depth. Compared with non-shared clonotypes, clonotypes shared by all four sorted-subset donors had higher generation probabilities. The small number of donors limited the genetic and exposure-history diversity represented.

V lost 2 bases and J lost 2 bases; the stretch between them is 9 bases long. CDR1 and CDR2, looked up from the germline V gene (reference sequence), are SEHNR and FQNEAQ. The CDR3 covers 14 residues, taking in both the cysteine and the phenylalanine. Only CDR3 DNA is held: 42 bases, read in frame from base 1. Using the deep immunoSEQ assay, multiplex PCR amplified TCR CDR3 regions from genomic DNA. For each cell subset, the extracted genomic DNA was distributed evenly across all wells of several immunoSEQ 96-well plates, and each plate served as one replicate. For sorted subsets, each replicate PCR was loaded with approximately 200 ng genomic DNA, equivalent to 25,000 to 30,000 T cell genomes. Purified libraries were quantified with a Qubit 3.0 fluorometer, sized on a Bioanalyzer 2100, and re-quantified with the KAPA Library Quantification kit. Each immunoSEQ 96-well plate was sequenced on its own single-read 150-cycle Illumina NextSeq 550 flow cell. The study's processing was this. The immunoSEQ output contained only junctional sequences without quality scores, so filtering could not match that applied to full-length reads. To assign V/J genes and CDR3, sequences were annotated against IMGT germline references using PyIR, a Python wrapper for IgBLAST v1.9. Any read was removed if the V/J assignment was weak (E-value above 1e-6), the CDR3 was missing, or the read contained stop codons, out-of-frame junctions, or ambiguous translated residues. A V3J clonotype was defined by an identical inferred V gene, J gene, and CDR3 amino acid sequence. Percentage overlap between repertoires was computed as shared unique clonotypes divided by the size of the smaller repertoire. RTK rarefaction, the Chao1 estimator, and Recon v2.1 estimates of unobserved clonotypes were used to assess repertoire richness. Generation probabilities for all TCRbeta clonotypes obtained by the gDNA method from several donors were computed using OLGA. TCRdb obtained this table from immuneACCESS and retained in-frame rearrangements with V and J assigned. These tables miss some clones; where compared with another copy, unresolved V genes account for less than half of the shortfall, and the remainder is unexplained. V and J calls and clone size come straight from that table; D and trimming were deduced from the DNA. The sample data list roughly 760,000 clones, and 74% of these were observed just once. Less than 2% of the sample is taken by the ten largest.

The donors were healthy, HIV-negative adults who had no recently reported acute infections or vaccinations. Only Caucasian adults living in Nashville, Tennessee, USA were represented among the donors. Magnetic negative selection was used to enrich CD4+ T cells, after which naive cells were positively selected on CD45RA and the negative fraction became the memory subset. Blood was obtained by leukapheresis, after which PBMCs were separated by Ficoll-Histopaque density gradient centrifugation and cryopreserved in liquid nitrogen vapor phase. Purity and quantity of every magnetically sorted T cell population were checked by analytical flow cytometry. From each sorted fraction, genomic DNA was isolated and quantified by UV absorbance on a Nanodrop 2000c.

Here the chain combines TRBV7-9 and TRBJ1-1; TRBD1 might be the D gene, on 5 matching bases. The sequenced material came from memory CD4+ T cells sorted from blood. This specimen's cell subset or site label, per the study, means: CD45RA-negative fraction. The clonotype comes from a woman aged 25 to 45 in good health. The bases read TGTGCCAGCAGCTTAATGCAGGGAAACACTGAAGCTTTCTTT. Its protein is CASSLMQGNTEAFF.